The 22 T cell receptor beta chains below come from one sample, sequenced in a study of T cells in localized non-small cell lung cancer. The repertoire was sequenced with immunoSEQ multiplex PCR; TCRdb's copy has only in-frame clones and lacks some. The table lists about 43,000 clones, 91% of them singletons. This specimen was PBMCs, taken before any cancer treatment. Receptors were obtained from a woman aged 40-70 years with stage II lung adenocarcinoma.

The chain joins TRBV5-1 to TRBJ2-5, with D tentatively TRBD1 (5 bases). Trimming took 4 bases from V and 1 from J, leaving 14 bases between them. The germline V gene encodes CDR1 SGHRS and CDR2 YFSETQ. This CDR3 has 15 amino acids. The DNA of the CDR3 is TGCGCCAGCAGCCTCGACAGCCTGATCCAAGAGACCCAGTACTTC. Translated: CASSLDSLIQETQYF.

This chain uses TRBV5-5 with TRBJ1-2; possible D gene TRBD1, 5 bases. Trimming removed 2 bases at V and 6 bases at J, with 14 bases between. Germline loops: CDR1 SGHKS, CDR2 YYEKEE (reference sequence). This CDR3 has 14 residues. The CDR3 sequence: CASSFLGESHGYTF. The CDR3 bases are TGTGCCAGCAGCTTCTTAGGGGAGAGCCATGGCTACACCTTC.

V is TRBV6-6 and J is TRBJ1-4; 7 nucleotides align to TRBD1. With 11 bases clipped from V and 5 bases from J, the junction kept 8 bases outside the gene matches. The CDR3 extends over 13 amino acids. Germline CDR1 MNHNY, CDR2 SVGAGI (reference sequence). The CDR3 reads CACRRGGNEKLFF. CDR3 nucleotide sequence: TGTGCCTGCCGCAGGGGGGGGAATGAAAAACTGTTTTTT.

The chain carries TRBV29-1 and TRBJ2-7; 7 bases are shared with TRBD1. This CDR3 contains 12 residues. The germline CDR1 and CDR2 sequences are SQVTM and ANQGSEA. After removal of 4 bases from V and 2 bases from J, the junction contained 2 bases not matched to a gene. DNA of the CDR3: TGCAGCGTTGTGGGACAGACCTACGAGCAGTACTTC. Translation: CSVVGQTYEQYF.

The chain uses TRBV29-1 and TRBJ1-5; TRBD1 aligns across 8 bases. The V gene end was trimmed by 4 bases and the J gene end by 4 bases; junction bases not matched to a gene: 3. CDR1 is SQVTM and CDR2 is ANQGSEA in the germline V gene. CDR3 size: 13 residues. The CDR3 here is CSVAGTGNQPQHF. CDR3 nucleotide sequence: TGCAGCGTTGCCGGGACAGGTAATCAGCCCCAGCATTTT.

V gene TRBV9 combines with J gene TRBJ2-5; 10 positions match TRBD2. After removal of 4 bases from V and 2 bases from J, the junction contained 5 bases not matched to a gene. The CDR3 is 15 amino acids. Germline loops: CDR1 SGDLS, CDR2 YYNGEE. CDR3 coding DNA: TGTGCCAGCAGCTCCCAACTAGCGGGGCAAGAGACCCAGTACTTC. Translated: CASSSQLAGQETQYF.

V and J are TRBV18 and TRBJ2-5; TRBD1 is a possible D gene (5 bases). Germline CDR1 and CDR2: KGHSH and LQKENI. This CDR3 comprises 16 residues. The ends were cut back, 3 bases at V and 5 bases at J, with 19 bases in the middle. CDR3 region: CASSPPIGAAGETQYF. In DNA form, the CDR3 reads TGTGCCAGCTCACCCCCTATTGGGGCAGCAGGGGAGACCCAGTACTTC.

The rearrangement joins TRBV29-1 to TRBJ1-1, with TRBD1 matching 8 bases. The CDR3 is 14 amino acids. The germline V gene has CDR1 SQVTM and CDR2 ANQGSEA. The trim removed 6 bases at V and 6 bases at J, leaving 12 bases unmatched. CDR3 region: CSVLVRDRQPEAFF. The CDR3 bases are TGCAGCGTCCTGGTCCGGGACAGGCAACCTGAAGCTTTCTTT.

The J gene is TRBJ2-7, the V gene TRBV29-1; TRBD1 matches 7 bases. J was trimmed by 0 bases and V by 5 bases; bases with no gene match: 4. The V gene's germline CDR1 is SQVTM and CDR2 ANQGSEA. This CDR3 region has 13 residues. The CDR3 reads CSVSGQNSYEQYF. DNA for the CDR3: TGCAGCGTTTCGGGACAGAACTCCTACGAGCAGTACTTC.

The rearrangement uses TRBV5-1 and TRBJ2-6, with D maybe TRBD1 (5 bases). Trimming left V 6 bases short and J 0 bases short, with 10 bases between. The CDR3 is made up of 15 amino acids. CDR1 is SGHRS, CDR2 YFSETQ, per germline. Here the CDR3 reads CASNLDSSGANVLTF. The DNA for the CDR3 is TGCGCCAGCAATCTTGACAGCTCTGGGGCCAACGTCCTGACTTTC.

The gene calls are TRBV5-1 and TRBJ1-2; 7 bases match TRBD1. The CDR3 spans 16 residues. Germline assignment: CDR1 SGHRS and CDR2 YFSETQ. V shed 0 bases, J shed 4 bases, and the junction held 9 bases outside the gene matches. The CDR3 here is CASSLGQGGVGYGYTF. The DNA for the CDR3 is TGCGCCAGCAGCTTGGGACAGGGCGGTGTAGGCTATGGCTACACCTTC.

This chain uses TRBV18 with TRBJ1-1; D remains ambiguous. CDR1 and CDR2 from the germline V gene are KGHSH and LQKENI. The CDR3 runs 15 residues. Trimming took 3 bases from V and 2 from J, leaving 13 bases between them. In nucleotides, the CDR3 is TGTGCCAGCTCACCTGACGCGCGATTAAACACTGAAGCTTTCTTT. Its translation is CASSPDARLNTEAFF.

The chain is built from TRBV9 and TRBJ2-7, with 7 bases lining up with TRBD2. V lost 4 bases, J lost 3 bases, and 10 bases stayed unmatched. The length of the CDR3 is 15 residues. Germline V gene data show CDR1 as SGDLS and CDR2 as YYNGEE. CDR3 in DNA: TGTGCCAGCAGCCCCGGGGCTAGCGGAGACTACGAGCAGTACTTC. Translated: CASSPGASGDYEQYF.

The chain joins TRBV19 to TRBJ2-2, with 12 bases aligning to TRBD2. The CDR3 is 17 residues long. Germline CDR1 LNHDA, CDR2 SQIVND (reference sequence). V shed 9 bases, J shed 7 bases, and the junction held 15 bases outside the gene matches. The CDR3 loop reads CARGELAGGPEFGELFF. CDR3 nucleotides: TGTGCCAGGGGGGAGCTAGCGGGAGGGCCGGAGTTCGGGGAGCTGTTTTTT.

The chain carries TRBV19 and TRBJ1-4; unclear D gene. V was shortened by 3 bases and J by 8 bases, with 10 bases between the two germline ends. This CDR3 contains 13 residues. Germline V CDR1 and CDR2: LNHDA, SQIVND (reference sequence). The CDR3 sequence: CASSMMVGEKLFF. The CDR3 nucleotides are TGTGCCAGTAGTATGATGGTGGGCGAAAAACTGTTTTTT.

CDR3 loop: CASSARGVGFNQPQHF. The CDR3 bases are TGTGCCAGTAGTGCTCGGGGGGTTGGGTTTAATCAGCCCCAGCATTTT. This chain connects TRBV19 to TRBJ1-5; tentative D call: TRBD1 (5 bases). There are 16 residues in the CDR3. Trimming removed 5 bases at V and 4 bases at J, with 18 bases between. Germline lookup yields CDR1 LNHDA and CDR2 SQIVND (reference sequence).

This rearrangement joins TRBV29-1 to TRBJ2-3; TRBD1 aligns across 8 bases. The CDR3 has 14 amino acids. Germline V lookup: CDR1 SQVTM, CDR2 ANQGSEA. Trimming took 8 bases from V and 2 from J; bases not matched to a gene: 9. The CDR3 region is CSTRQGAVTDTQYF. The DNA of the CDR3 is TGCAGCACCAGGCAGGGGGCCGTCACAGATACGCAGTATTTT.

V is TRBV19 and J is TRBJ2-3, with D unclear. The CDR3 extends over 13 amino acids. Germline V gene data show CDR1 as LNHDA and CDR2 as SQIVND (reference sequence). Trimming left V 3 bases short and J 1 base short, with 5 bases between. CDR3 in DNA: TGTGCCAGTAGTATCCTAGGCACAGATACGCAGTATTTT. Translation gives CASSILGTDTQYF. Filled out from reference TRBV19 and TRBJ2-3, the complete variable domain reads DGGITQSPKYLFRKEGQNVTLSCEQNLNHDAMYWYRQDPGQGLRLIYYSQIVNDFQKGDIAEGYSVSREKKESFPLTVTSAQKNPTAFYLCASSILGTDTQYFGPGTRLTVL.

The chain employs TRBV4-1 and TRBJ2-6; D gene unclear. The V gene's germline CDR1 is MGHRA and CDR2 YSYEKL. The germline V and J ends were trimmed by 1 base and 4 bases, with 8 bases remaining between them. This CDR3 comprises 15 residues. CDR3 in amino acids: CASSQGGGGANVLTF. The CDR3, as DNA: TGCGCCAGCAGCCAAGGGGGTGGCGGGGCCAACGTCCTGACTTTC.

V is TRBV6-5 and J is TRBJ1-2, with D tentatively TRBD1 (6 bases). Per germline, CDR1 MNHEY and CDR2 SVGAGI. V lost 5 bases and J lost 3, with 16 bases in between. The CDR3 runs 15 residues. The CDR3 is CASSTRRGPDYGYTF. The CDR3 nucleotides read TGTGCCAGCAGTACCCGCCGGGGGCCGGACTATGGCTACACCTTC.

This clone was seen a few times. The genes are TRBV7-9 and TRBJ1-5; a weak D match, TRBD1 (5 bases). This CDR3 has 16 residues. CDR1 is SEHNR, CDR2 FQNEAQ, per germline (reference sequence). V was cut by 0 bases and J by 5 bases, with 14 bases left in between. CDR3 DNA sequence: TGTGCCAGCAGCTTAGCGGGGTGGGACCCTCATCAGCCCCAGCATTTT. The encoded protein is CASSLAGWDPHQPQHF.

This chain links TRBV28 with TRBJ1-3; D gene ambiguous. Germline V lookup: CDR1 MDHEN, CDR2 SYDVKM. V gave up 2 bases and J gave up 0 bases, with 14 bases separating them. The CDR3 is 17 residues long. The CDR3 DNA follows: TGTGCCAGCAGTTTACCCCCCCCGGGCGGCTCTGGAAACACCATATATTTT. This translates into CASSLPPPGGSGNTIYF.